These T cell receptor beta chains were read from a single sample in a study of identical twins. TCRdb re-called the 5' RACE reads with MiXCR, one entry per CDR3 protein. The sample holds nearly 900,000 distinct CDR3 sequences, approximately 13% seen once. The sample was also reused in another study, on yellow fever vaccine responses in identical twins.

Sequenced: PBMCs. These receptors came from a woman aged 18-29 years in good health. Each CDR3 is given with its conserved first and last residue. A D gene is named only where the DNA matches it firmly. Part of the rows lack a size; the others show once, few, many or a class for expanded clones.

v_call,clone_size,j_call,d_call,cdr3_aa,cdr3_nt
TRBV20-1,-,TRBJ2-7,TRBD2,CSAGGSGSYEQYF,TGCAGTGCTGGCGGTAGCGGGTCCTACGAGCAGTACTTC
TRBV2,many,TRBJ2-3,-,CASSEFPGTSTDTQYF,TGTGCCAGCAGTGAATTCCCAGGGACTAGCACAGATACGCAGTATTTT
TRBV3-1,few,TRBJ2-7,TRBD2,CASSQGPGGPYEQYF,TGTGCCAGCAGCCAAGGGCCGGGAGGGCCTTACGAGCAGTACTTC
TRBV2,-,TRBJ2-3,TRBD2,CASKGQRGPDTQYF,TGTGCCAGCAAGGGCCAGCGGGGTCCAGATACGCAGTATTTT
TRBV27,-,TRBJ1-5,-,CASSYTGRIQPQHF,TGTGCCAGCAGTTATACAGGGAGGATTCAGCCCCAGCATTTT
TRBV5-1,-,TRBJ2-1,TRBD1,CASSLASAGGRNEQFF,TGCGCCAGCAGCTTGGCCTCGGCAGGGGGACGGAATGAGCAGTTCTTC
TRBV5-5,-,TRBJ1-1,TRBD1,CASSEDRRIDTEAFF,TGTGCCAGCAGCGAGGACAGGAGAATTGACACTGAAGCTTTCTTT
TRBV6-2/TRBV6-3,-,TRBJ1-1,TRBD1,CASTLRQGVSTEAFF,TGTGCCAGCACCCTACGACAGGGAGTGAGCACTGAAGCTTTCTTT
TRBV4-1,-,TRBJ2-1,TRBD2,CASSQIPSGGARNEQFF,TGCGCCAGCAGCCAAATCCCTAGCGGGGGGGCCCGGAATGAGCAGTTCTTC
TRBV4-1,-,TRBJ1-5,-,CASSQDSGIRHF,TGCGCCAGCAGCCAAGATTCGGGGATTCGGCATTTT